This T cell receptor (beta chain) was identified in a study of CD8 T cells in ankylosing spondylitis. Study findings and constraints: A motif of 7 to 9 highly homologous TCR beta variants was seen as apparently characteristic of ankylosing spondylitis blood.

Via MiXCR, TCRdb re-called the 5' RACE reads, giving one row per CDR3 protein. The table records 670,000 or so distinct CDR3 sequences, roughly 20% of them present only once. The CDR3 consists of 13 residues. The V gene's germline CDR1 is SEHNR and CDR2 FQNEAQ (reference sequence). Germline trimming cut 10 bases from V and 2 bases from J; bases unmatched to any gene: 6. A word on this clonotype: Its antigen is currently unknown.

The source of this sequence is a male donor with ankylosing spondylitis. The rearrangement uses TRBV7-9 and TRBJ2-7, with 9 bases that match TRBD2. The sample consisted of blood, either unsorted or a sorted T cell fraction (not recorded which). For the CDR3, the DNA is TGTGCCACCCCTAGCGGGAATGCCTACGAGCAGTACTTC. It is translated as CATPSGNAYEQYF.